This entry lists 32 T cell receptor beta chains sequenced from one sample in a study of cytomegalovirus exposure and HLA in healthy donors. Both 60 Vbeta primers and 13 Jbeta primers went into the PCR. Assay: immunoSEQ multiplex PCR; the TCRdb copy retains only in-frame clones and omits some. The table shows tens of thousands of clones, with approximately 85% occurring only once. The specimen sequenced was PBMCs. These receptors all stem from a female donor in good health and CMV-seronegative.

This sequence joins TRBV7-9 and TRBJ1-2, with D unresolved. V shed 4 bases and J shed 11 bases, with 11 bases lying between them. CDR3 length: 11 amino acids. Germline V gene lookup returns CDR1 SEHNR and CDR2 FQNEAQ (reference sequence). The CDR3 DNA reads as TGTGCCAGCAGCTCTAGCGTAGGTTACACCTTC. This translates into CASSSSVGYTF.

The J gene is TRBJ2-7, the V gene TRBV5-1; D is perhaps TRBD1 (6 bases). Trimming cost V 3 bases and J 0 bases, with 10 bases left between them. The germline CDR1 and CDR2 sequences are SGHRS and YFSETQ. The CDR3 has 14 amino acids. CDR3 nucleotides: TGCGCCAGCAGCTATCGACAGGACTCCTACGAGCAGTACTTC. Translation gives CASSYRQDSYEQYF.

The CDR3 bases are TGTGCCAGCAGGGTCCTCCAGCGGGAGTTAGAAGAGACCCAGTACTTC. It is translated as CASRVLQRELEETQYF. The genes are TRBV27 and TRBJ2-5; TRBD2 agrees at 8 bases. The CDR3 contains 16 residues. V lost 6 bases to trimming and J lost 3 bases; unmatched junction nucleotides: 12. The V gene's germline CDR1 is MNHEY and CDR2 SMNVEV (reference sequence).

The chain has TRBV7-2 and TRBJ2-7; D is unresolved. The V gene lost 5 bases and the J gene lost 3 bases, with 8 bases spanning the gap. This CDR3 is 12 amino acids long. CDR1 is SGHTA and CDR2 is FQGNSA in the germline V gene. As DNA, the CDR3 is TGTGCCAGCAGCCCTCCGGGCTACGAGCAGTACTTC. Amino acid sequence: CASSPPGYEQYF. Using reference TRBV7-2 and TRBJ2-7 for the parts outside the CDR3, the full variable domain is GAGVSQSPSNKVTEKGKDVELRCDPISGHTALYWYRQSLGQGLEFLIYFQGNSAPDKSGLPSDRFSAERTGGSVSTLTIQRTQQEDSAVYLCASSPPGYEQYFGPGTRLTVT.

The chain couples TRBV7-3 to TRBJ2-1, with 14 positions matching TRBD2. CDR3 size: 19 residues. CDR1 and CDR2 (germline): SGHTA, FQGTGA. The V gene end was trimmed by 5 bases and the J gene end by 7 bases; junction bases not matched to a gene: 16. Here the CDR3 DNA reads TGTGCCAGCAGCGCGAAACCGGGACTAGCGGGGGCCGATACTAATGAGCAGTTCTTC. Its translation is CASSAKPGLAGADTNEQFF.

This rearrangement joins TRBV9 to TRBJ2-2; 8 nucleotides match TRBD1. Germline-derived CDR1 and CDR2 are SGDLS and YYNGEE. Unmatched junction bases numbered 6, after V lost 4 bases and J lost 7 bases. The CDR3 extends over 14 amino acids. This CDR3 is CASSPRTGIGELFF. In nucleotides, the CDR3 is TGTGCCAGCAGCCCCAGGACAGGGATCGGGGAGCTGTTTTTT.

The V and J genes are TRBV18 and TRBJ2-3, with 8 bases identical to TRBD1. The CDR3 runs 18 residues. Per germline, CDR1 KGHSH and CDR2 LQKENI. The junction had 13 bases not matched to a gene; V was cut back by 5 bases and J by 0 bases. CDR3 loop: CASSFTGTGGLSTDTQYF. The CDR3 DNA is TGTGCCAGCTCATTTACCGGGACAGGTGGCTTGAGCACAGATACGCAGTATTTT.

V and J are TRBV11-2 and TRBJ1-4; TRBD1 agrees at 11 bases. This CDR3 contains 16 residues. Germline CDR1 SGHAT, CDR2 FQNNGV. Trimming removed 5 bases from V and 6 bases from J; junction bases left unmatched: 8. This CDR3 reads CASSPHGQGADEKLFF. The CDR3 region has the DNA TGTGCCAGCAGCCCCCATGGACAGGGGGCAGATGAAAAACTGTTTTTT.

The chain recombines TRBV11-2 with TRBJ2-7; D is unclear. CDR1 is SGHAT and CDR2 is FQNNGV in the germline V gene. The CDR3 loop spans 15 amino acids. V was trimmed by 4 bases and J by 3 bases, leaving 16 bases between them. This CDR3 is CASSSDTSLNYEQYF. The CDR3 DNA sequence: TGTGCCAGCAGCTCCGACACCTCCCTAAACTACGAGCAGTACTTC.

The chain has TRBV7-9 and TRBJ2-3, with 9 bases fitting TRBD1. Germline V gives CDR1 SEHNR, CDR2 FQNEAQ (reference sequence). The CDR3 is 16 amino acids. Trimming removed 3 bases from V and 4 bases from J; junction bases left unmatched: 8. The CDR3 DNA follows: TGTGCCAGCAGCTTTACCGGGACAGGGACACCAGATACGCAGTATTTT. Translating gives CASSFTGTGTPDTQYF.

J is TRBJ2-5 and V is TRBV5-1; D uncertain. V dropped 3 bases and J dropped 1 base, with 13 bases sitting between them. Germline V gene lookup returns CDR1 SGHRS and CDR2 YFSETQ. The CDR3 length is 15 residues. CDR3 DNA: TGCGCCAGCAGCTCGTCTACCTTTACCCAAGAGACCCAGTACTTC. It encodes CASSSSTFTQETQYF.

The chain has TRBV9 and TRBJ1-1; D is unresolved. Germline CDR1 is SGDLS and CDR2 is YYNGEE. The CDR3 has 13 amino acids. V lost 0 bases to trimming and J lost 0 bases, with 3 bases between them. The CDR3 nucleotides read TGTGCCAGCAGCGTAGTAGTGAACACTGAAGCTTTCTTT. Translating gives CASSVVVNTEAFF. Full variable domain (outside the CDR3, taken from reference TRBV9 and TRBJ1-1): DSGVTQTPKHLITATGQRVTLRCSPRSGDLSVYWYQQSLDQGLQFLIQYYNGEERAKGNILERFSAQQFPDLHSELNLSSLELGDSALYFCASSVVVNTEAFFGQGTRLTVV.

The rearrangement joins TRBV4-2 to TRBJ2-1; D unclear. V lost 1 base and J 4 bases, leaving 14 bases between the germline ends. This CDR3 has 16 amino acids. Germline CDR1 LGHNA, CDR2 YNFKEQ. The CDR3 sequence: CASSQVSASSYNEQFF. The CDR3 DNA follows: TGTGCCAGCAGCCAAGTGTCCGCGAGCTCTTACAATGAGCAGTTCTTC.

The chain recombines TRBV7-3 with TRBJ2-3; TRBD2 agrees at 9 bases. CDR3 length equals 14 residues. J was trimmed by 3 bases and V by 6 bases; bases with no gene match: 4. Germline V gene lookup returns CDR1 SGHTA and CDR2 FQGTGA. The CDR3 DNA follows: TGTGCCAGCAGTCCGGGACTAGCAACAGATACGCAGTATTTT. Protein product: CASSPGLATDTQYF.

J is TRBJ1-2 and V is TRBV2, with TRBD1 matching 8 bases. This CDR3 is built from 15 residues. Germline V gene lookup returns CDR1 SNHLY and CDR2 FYNNEI. Germline trimming cut 1 base from V and 3 bases from J; bases unmatched to any gene: 4. The CDR3 loop reads CASSEGKTGDYGYTF. The CDR3 DNA reads as TGTGCCAGCAGTGAAGGGAAGACAGGGGACTATGGCTACACCTTC.

The chain carries TRBV7-3 and TRBJ2-7; D gene unclear. V lost 0 bases to trimming and J lost 0 bases, with 6 bases between them. This CDR3 has 14 amino acids. The germline CDR1 and CDR2 sequences are SGHTA and FQGTGA. The CDR3 loop is CASSLTPNSYEQYF. Here the CDR3 DNA reads TGTGCCAGCAGCTTAACACCTAACTCCTACGAGCAGTACTTC.

The CDR3 sequence: CASSVDGTSAYEQYF. CDR3 bases: TGTGCCAGCAGCGTGGACGGGACTAGTGCCTACGAGCAGTACTTC. The rearrangement uses TRBV9 and TRBJ2-7, with 8 bases lining up with TRBD2. The CDR3 is 15 residues long. With V trimmed by 2 bases and J by 2 bases, 6 bases remained unmatched. Per the germline V gene, CDR1 is SGDLS and CDR2 is YYNGEE.

The chain is built from TRBV27 and TRBJ2-7; a possible D gene is TRBD2 (5 bases). Germline V CDR1 and CDR2: MNHEY, SMNVEV (reference sequence). The V end was cut by 5 bases, the J end by 5 bases, with 19 bases between. The CDR3 length is 15 residues. This CDR3 is CASSPVREPPNEQYF. The DNA for the CDR3 is TGTGCCAGCAGTCCGGTCCGGGAACCCCCGAACGAGCAGTACTTC.

This clone was detected only once. The V gene is TRBV6-5, the J gene TRBJ2-7; no clear D gene. CDR1 is MNHEY and CDR2 is SVGAGI in the germline V gene. V gave up 7 bases and J gave up 0 bases, with 13 bases separating them. This CDR3 has 14 amino acids. For the CDR3, the DNA is TGTGCCAGCATAGTGCCGCCTCCCTCCTACGAGCAGTACTTC. It specifies CASIVPPPSYEQYF.

This clone has a single count. The rearrangement links TRBV10-3 to TRBJ2-1; D uncertain. Germline-derived CDR1 and CDR2 are ENHRY and SYGVKD. Trimming took off 4 bases at V and 7 bases at J, with 20 bases between the two ends. The length of the CDR3 is 16 residues. The CDR3 DNA sequence: TGTGCCATCAGTGGAAGAAAAACGGCAGGTACGAATGAGCAGTTCTTC. This gives the protein CAISGRKTAGTNEQFF.

The genes are TRBV30 and TRBJ2-5; possible D gene TRBD2, 5 bases. The germline CDR1 and CDR2 sequences are GTSNPN and SVGIG (reference sequence). The CDR3 length is 13 residues. Trimming pared 4 bases from V and 2 bases from J, leaving 11 bases between. The CDR3 here is CAWNGEGQETQYF. CDR3 DNA sequence: TGTGCCTGGAACGGCGAGGGACAAGAGACCCAGTACTTC.

This chain connects TRBV28 to TRBJ2-5; 9 nucleotides agree with TRBD2. CDR1 MDHEN and CDR2 SYDVKM come from the germline V gene. Trimming took 1 base from V and 7 from J; bases not matched to a gene: 7. This CDR3 contains 15 residues. The DNA for the CDR3 is TGTGCCAGCAGTTTATTTGTAGCGGGAGTGGGGACCCAGTACTTC. Translation: CASSLFVAGVGTQYF.

The rearrangement joins TRBV21-1 to TRBJ2-7; no check of the table's D call, TRBD1, against the DNA was made. TRBV21-1 is a recognized pseudogene. The CDR3 covers 15 residues. DNA for the CDR3: TGTGCCAGCAGCAAATGGGACAGGGCCCCCTACGAGCAGTACTTC. Amino acids: CASSKWDRAPYEQYF.

This rearrangement joins TRBV7-8 to TRBJ2-3; 11 bases line up with TRBD1. Germline trimming cut 0 bases from V and 3 bases from J; bases unmatched to any gene: 5. The germline V gene encodes CDR1 SGHVS and CDR2 FQNEAQ. The length of the CDR3 is 17 residues. The CDR3 DNA reads TGTGCCAGCAGCTTAGCGGACAGGGGGCTTGAGACAGATACGCAGTATTTT. This gives the protein CASSLADRGLETDTQYF.

In its sample, this clone was seen a few times. The chain combines TRBV27 with TRBJ2-7; TRBD2 aligns across 7 bases. Losses at the gene ends were 3 bases for V and 2 bases for J; bases not matched to a gene: 7. Germline V gene sequence: CDR1 MNHEY, CDR2 SMNVEV (reference sequence). This CDR3 region has 15 residues. The chain's CDR3 is CASSFSRGGTYEQYF. As DNA, the CDR3 is TGTGCCAGCAGTTTTTCTAGGGGAGGGACCTACGAGCAGTACTTC.

This rearrangement joins TRBV7-3 to TRBJ2-6, with 9 nucleotides matching TRBD1. V shed 2 bases, J shed 4 bases, and the junction held 9 bases outside the gene matches. The CDR3 has 18 amino acids. The germline CDR1 and CDR2 sequences are SGHTA and FQGTGA. CDR3 coding DNA: TGTGCCAGCAGCTTAGCGGGACAGGGAGTTGGCGGGGCCAACGTCCTGACTTTC. It is translated as CASSLAGQGVGGANVLTF.

This clone was seen a handful of times. The chain carries TRBV2 and TRBJ1-2, with TRBD1 matching 7 bases. This CDR3 region has 14 residues. V lost 4 bases, J lost 8 bases, and 10 bases stayed unmatched. In germline, CDR1 is SNHLY, CDR2 FYNNEI. CDR3 nucleotide sequence: TGTGCCAGCAGTGTCGAACCTTACAGGGGCGGCTACACCTTC. This gives the protein CASSVEPYRGGYTF.

Concerning this clone: A read error may account for a junction end that differs from germline. V and J are TRBV7-2 and TRBJ2-4; D remains ambiguous. The CDR3 runs 15 residues. Germline values: CDR1 SGHTA, CDR2 FQGNSA. CDR3 protein: CASSLGVIAKNIQSF. CDR3 bases: TGTGCCAGCAGCCTCGGAGTAATAGCCAAAAACATTCAGTCCTTC.

This clone occurred once. V and J are TRBV6-5 and TRBJ1-4, with unresolved D. CDR3 length: 14 residues. The germline CDR1 and CDR2 sequences are MNHEY and SVGAGI. Trimming removed 2 bases at V and 4 bases at J, with 8 bases between. CDR3 loop: CASSYGQVNEKLFF. Here the CDR3 DNA reads TGTGCCAGCAGTTACGGGCAGGTTAATGAAAAACTGTTTTTT.

This CDR3 is CASSYFGRGIRNEQFF. For the CDR3, the DNA is TGTGCCAGCAGTTACTTTGGTAGGGGCATCCGCAATGAGCAGTTCTTC. The chain couples TRBV6-5 to TRBJ2-1; D might be TRBD1 (5 bases). The V gene lost 1 base and the J gene lost 6 bases, with 16 bases spanning the gap. Germline V gene data show CDR1 as MNHEY and CDR2 as SVGAGI. This CDR3 contains 16 residues.

V is TRBV18 and J is TRBJ2-1, with 8 positions matching TRBD2. The CDR3 covers 14 residues. After removal of 0 bases from V and 6 bases from J, the junction contained 1 base not matched to a gene. CDR1 and CDR2 (germline): KGHSH, LQKENI. The CDR3 loop reads CASSPPGLGNEQFF. The CDR3 DNA reads TGTGCCAGCTCACCACCGGGACTAGGCAATGAGCAGTTCTTC.

This chain uses TRBV7-3 with TRBJ2-7; 9 bases agree with TRBD2. Germline V CDR1 and CDR2: SGHTA, FQGTGA. Germline trimming cut 2 bases from V and 2 bases from J; bases unmatched to any gene: 4. The length of the CDR3 is 15 residues. The CDR3 DNA is TGTGCCAGCAGCTTAGTTGGCGGGGGGGCCTACGAGCAGTACTTC. It specifies CASSLVGGGAYEQYF.